Described below is a single T cell receptor beta chain sequence and its context. TCRdb's table, derived via immunoSEQ multiplex PCR, lists solely in-frame clones and lacks some. The profile shows about 250,000 clones, 88% of them singletons. Trimming at V came to 5 bases and at J to 5 bases, leaving 13 bases not matched to a gene. The germline V gene encodes CDR1 SGHTA and CDR2 FQGNSA. This CDR3 comprises 16 residues. Donors were grouped by their self-reported clinical history. The entry originates in a study of blood T cell repertoires in COVID-19. About the research overall: The United States, Italy and Spain supplied acute and convalescent COVID-19 samples.

The sequence came from a woman between 50 and 59 years old who had recovered from COVID-19. Sequenced: PBMCs or T cells enriched from blood (not recorded which). The rearrangement joins TRBV7-2 to TRBJ2-3, with 7 bases that match TRBD1. CDR3 nucleotide sequence: TGTGCCAGCAGCCACCGGGTGAGACAGGGCCGAGATACGCAGTATTTT. It yields the protein CASSHRVRQGRDTQYF.